The present entry profiles one T cell receptor (beta chain) with its context. This clonotype registers as large (0.1 to 1%) within its sample. No cognate antigen has been identified for it. The input lacks base qualities; no much larger clone sits a single base away. The memory CD4+ T cell population was isolated based on a CD4+CD45RO+CD25- phenotype. A larger group of around 23 breast cancer patients was studied by sequencing a single TRBV12-4/TRBJ1-2 rearrangement in tumor Tregs and blood Treg, naive and memory CD4+ cells. Ficoll density gradient centrifugation was used to isolate mononuclear cells from either lymph nodes or 50 ml of peripheral blood. A purity exceeding 90% was confirmed by FACS for the sorted cell populations. The library was obtained by multiplex PCR. The sample was run on an Ion Torrent PGM. Adaptor-ligated barcode primers were used to amplify TRBV12-4/TRBJ1-2 clonotypes in the approximately 22-patient analysis. For the roughly 25-patient cohort, the TRBV12-4/TRBJ1-2 amplicons were sequenced on the Ion Personal Genome Machine system. On the authors' methods: Sequencing data were pooled across the five patients for each of nine subset-tissue groups and compared by unsupervised clustering of TCR gene usage. The Morisita-Horn index, with shared sequences weighted by their contribution to each repertoire, was used to calculate repertoire similarity. The public reads were run again by TCRdb, first through fastp at Q25 and then through MiXCR, and only productive beta chains were kept. Each record represents a unique CDR3 protein, reported with the most common genes and DNA among its rows. For this entry, the V and J calls and clone size follow TCRdb and not the study's own pipeline. This sample comprises approximately 810 distinct CDR3 sequences, under 30% of them detected only once. The ten biggest clones cover roughly a sixth of the sample.

The data belong to a study (dated by TCRdb to between 2014 and 2017). Background for the entire study: Whether tumor-infiltrating Tregs in breast cancer are recruited from blood Tregs or converted in situ from other CD4+ T cell subsets was tested. Overall study outcomes, separate from this receptor: In terms of TCR gene usage, tumor memory CD4+ T cells clustered together with blood and lymph node memory CD4+ cells, as well as with lymph node naive CD4+ cells. Among around 24 patients, 10% to 15% of tumor Treg TRBV12-4/TRBJ1-2 sequences were shared with naive CD4+ cells, versus under 2.3% with blood Tregs or memory cells. The larger-cohort validation was restricted to a single TCR beta V-J rearrangement rather than whole repertoires. Tumor-infiltrating Treg TCR alpha and beta sequences overlapped most with tumor naive CD4+ T cells, then with blood naive CD4+ T cells.

Trimming leaves V shorter by 7 bases and J shorter by 6 bases, with the junction holding 8 bases beyond the gene matches. The CDR3 holds 13 amino acids from the cysteine to the phenylalanine. The sequence is cut down to CDR3 DNA, 39 bases in frame from base 1. The chain links TRBV12-3 or TRBV12-4 with TRBJ1-2, with 7 bases in between that match TRBD1. This receptor was obtained from a female donor with breast cancer. Sequencing was carried out using memory CD4+ T cells sorted from blood. What this sample's cell subset or site label stands for: memory CD4+ T cells, CD4+CD45RO+CD25-. Here the CDR3 is given as CASNRQGINGYTF. The DNA sequence is TGTGCCAGCAATAGACAGGGCATCAATGGCTACACCTTC.